Following are 20 T cell receptor beta chains from one sample sequenced in a study of tumor-infiltrating lymphocytes in oesophageal squamous cell carcinoma. Using its own MiXCR run on the PCR reads, TCRdb lists one record per CDR3 protein. The sample records about 11,000 distinct CDR3 sequences, less than 70% being singletons. The specimen was esophageal tumor tissue. The receptors were gathered from a male donor with esophageal squamous cell carcinoma.

The chain carries TRBV6-6 and TRBJ2-7, with 8 bases matching TRBD1. Trimming cost V 0 bases and J 2 bases; bases outside gene matches: 3. The CDR3 is made up of 15 amino acids. In germline, CDR1 is MNHNY, CDR2 SVGAGI (reference sequence). Written as DNA, the CDR3 is TGTGCCAGCAGTTACTCGGACAGGGCAGCCTACGAGCAGTACTTC. This encodes CASSYSDRAAYEQYF.

The chain combines TRBV7-9 with TRBJ2-5; D uncertain. TRBJ1-2 matches the DNA end more closely, so the J call is doubtful. This CDR3 is built from 12 residues. Germline values: CDR1 SEHNR, CDR2 FQNEAQ (reference sequence). The CDR3 spells CASSLSGDGYTF. The CDR3 DNA sequence: TGTGCCAGCAGCTTAAGTGGAGATGGCTACACCTTC.

A note on this clonotype: An end of the junction does not agree with germline; a read error may underlie this. V gene TRBV7-6 combines with J gene TRBJ2-7, with 7 nucleotides matching TRBD1. The CDR3 spans 19 residues. The germline V gene has CDR1 SGHVS and CDR2 FNYEAQ. CDR3: CASSLPGGQSQPFNSPLHF. The CDR3 DNA sequence: TGTGCCAGCAGCTTACCAGGGGGACAGAGTCAACCATTCAATTCACCCCTCCACTTC.

The V gene is TRBV24-1, the J gene TRBJ2-7, with 11 bases fitting TRBD2. The CDR3 length is 17 residues. The J segment lost 1 base and the V segment lost 3 bases, leaving 7 bases of the junction unmatched. Germline lookup yields CDR1 KGHDR and CDR2 SFDVKD. CDR3 DNA: TGTGCCACCAGTGATCCAGCCGGGACTAGCGGTTCCTACGAGCAGTACTTC. This codes for CATSDPAGTSGSYEQYF.

This clonotype is judged hyperexpanded. The chain links TRBV7-9 to TRBJ2-1; unclear D gene. V shed 1 base and J shed 9 bases, with 16 bases lying between them. The CDR3 is 15 amino acids. The germline V gene encodes CDR1 SEHNR and CDR2 FQNEAQ (reference sequence). CDR3 in DNA: TGTGCCAGCAGCTTAGATAGGAGCGTAGCCGCTGAGCAGTTCTTC. Protein: CASSLDRSVAAEQFF.

The chain carries TRBV7-2 and TRBJ1-1; no firm D call. The J call may be faulty, since TRBJ2-1 better matches the DNA end. The germline V gene has CDR1 SGHTA and CDR2 FQGNSA. This CDR3 region has 11 residues. CDR3 residues: CASSLVNEQFF. The CDR3 DNA is TGTGCCAGCAGCTTAGTGAATGAGCAGTTCTTC.

This clonotype showed up just a few times. V and J are TRBV14 and TRBJ2-7; D uncertain. The DNA end lines up better with TRBJ2-5; the J call may be wrong. CDR3 length: 13 amino acids. Germline V gene data show CDR1 as SGHDN and CDR2 as FVKESK. CDR3 DNA sequence: TGTGCCAGCAGCCAAGGTGTGGGGGAGACCCAGTACTTC. It specifies CASSQGVGETQYF.

The chain links TRBV7-9 to TRBJ2-5; maybe TRBD1 (6 bases). The end of the DNA is better explained by TRBJ2-7, so the J call may be wrong. This CDR3 is 13 amino acids long. Looked up from germline, CDR1 is SEHNR and CDR2 is FQNEAQ (reference sequence). The CDR3 DNA is TGTGCCAGCAGCTTAGACAGGGCCGACGAGCAGTACTTC. Its translation is CASSLDRADEQYF.

The rearrangement joins TRBV6-2 or TRBV6-3 to TRBJ2-3; 8 bases map to TRBD2. The assigned J gene may be wrong: the sequence end matches TRBJ2-5 better. The CDR3 is 14 amino acids. From germline, CDR1 is MNHEY and CDR2 SVGEGT. Written as DNA, the CDR3 is TGTGCCAGCAGTTACGGGCTAGCGGGAGAGACCCAGTACTTC. This translates into CASSYGLAGETQYF.

V and J are TRBV7-9 and TRBJ2-7; possible D gene TRBD2, 5 bases. The DNA end is more similar to TRBJ2-1, so the J call may be wrong. CDR1 and CDR2 from the germline V gene are SEHNR and FQNEAQ (reference sequence). CDR3 length: 12 amino acids. The DNA for the CDR3 is TGTGCCAGCAGCTTAGAGTGGGAGACCCAGTTCTTC. Residues: CASSLEWETQFF.

V and J are TRBV7-3 and TRBJ2-3; D may be TRBD2 (6 bases). Trimming removed 3 bases at V and 2 bases at J, with 9 bases between. This CDR3 is built from 14 residues. The V gene's germline CDR1 is SGHTA and CDR2 FQGTGA. Written as DNA, the CDR3 is TGTGCCAGCAGCTTGGCGGGACCCACAGATACGCAGTATTTT. Encoded protein: CASSLAGPTDTQYF.

Here the CDR3 reads CASGDSSGYGYTF. The CDR3 nucleotides are TGTGCCAGCGGGGACAGTTCGGGCTATGGCTACACCTTC. This chain joins TRBV7-9 and TRBJ1-2, with TRBD1 matching 7 bases. V was clipped by 8 bases and J by 4 bases; unmatched bases: 7. CDR3 length: 13 residues. CDR1 is SEHNR, CDR2 FQNEAQ, per germline (reference sequence).

V usage is TRBV6-1 and J usage is TRBJ2-5; 8 bases agree with TRBD2. Germline V gene lookup returns CDR1 MNHNS and CDR2 SASEGT. Trimming at V came to 10 bases and at J to 5 bases, leaving 9 bases not matched to a gene. There are 13 residues in the CDR3. As DNA, the CDR3 is TGTGCCATCGAGCGGGAGAGGGGGGAGACCCAGTACTTC. As protein: CAIERERGETQYF.

The chain uses TRBV10-2 and TRBJ2-3; 7 nucleotides line up with TRBD1. The V gene's germline CDR1 is WSHSY and CDR2 SAAADI. This CDR3 region has 15 residues. V lost 2 bases and J lost 3; bases outside the gene matches: 5. The DNA of the CDR3 is TGCGCCAGCAGTGAGGAACAGGGGCGTACAGATACGCAGTATTTT. It yields the protein CASSEEQGRTDTQYF.

The chain carries TRBV7-4 and TRBJ2-3, with 9 bases that match TRBD2. Germline CDR1 reads SGHVT; CDR2 reads SQSDAQ. The junction had 10 bases not matched to a gene; V was cut back by 2 bases and J by 4 bases. There are 17 residues in the CDR3. The CDR3 protein is CASSLIGGGRAADTQYF. CDR3 nucleotide sequence: TGTGCCAGCAGCTTAATAGGTGGCGGGAGGGCCGCAGATACGCAGTATTTT.

In its sample, this clonotype was seen many times. The chain employs TRBV27 and TRBJ1-1; D is ambiguous. CDR1 and CDR2 from the germline V gene are MNHEY and SMNVEV (reference sequence). V gave up 2 bases and J gave up 1 base, with 5 bases separating them. The CDR3 spans 13 residues. CDR3 residues: CASSLVGNTEAFF. For the CDR3, the DNA is TGTGCCAGCAGTTTAGTAGGGAACACTGAAGCTTTCTTT.

The chain employs TRBV10-3 and TRBJ2-7; TRBD2 might be the D (6 bases). The J call may be in error: the DNA end matches TRBJ2-5 better. CDR3 length equals 17 residues. Looked up from germline, CDR1 is ENHRY and CDR2 is SYGVKD. CDR3 DNA sequence: TGTGCCATCAGTGAAAGTCGTCGCGGGACGTTTCAAGAGACCCAGTACTTC. The encoded protein is CAISESRRGTFQETQYF.

The chain is built from TRBV7-4 and TRBJ1-1; perhaps TRBD1 as D (6 bases). V was trimmed by 6 bases and J by 5 bases, leaving 10 bases between them. Germline V gene sequence: CDR1 SGHVT, CDR2 SQSDAQ. The CDR3 covers 12 residues. The CDR3 DNA reads as TGTGCCAGCAGTCTGAGGGGGACTGAAGCTTTCTTT. Its translation is CASSLRGTEAFF.

The V call is TRBV7-3, the J call TRBJ2-1, with TRBD2 identical over 8 bases. The CDR3 loop spans 13 amino acids. CDR1 SGHTA and CDR2 FQGTGA come from the germline V gene. V lost 8 bases, J lost 4 bases, and 4 bases stayed unmatched. As DNA, the CDR3 is TGTGCCAGCTCACGGGAGGGGTACAATGAGCAGTTCTTC. It translates to CASSREGYNEQFF. The full variable domain, rest sourced from reference TRBV7-3 and TRBJ2-1, is GAGVSQTPSNKVTEKGKYVELRCDPISGHTALYWYRQSLGQGPEFLIYFQGTGAADDSGLPNDRFFAVRPEGSVSTLKIQRTERGDSAVYLCASSREGYNEQFFGPGTRLTVL.

V usage is TRBV7-3 and J usage is TRBJ2-3; TRBD2 aligns across 12 bases. Germline values: CDR1 SGHTA, CDR2 FQGTGA. The V segment lost 0 bases and the J segment 3 bases; nucleotides outside the gene matches: 7. The CDR3 totals 18 residues. CDR3: CASSLTATSGSGTDTQYF. CDR3 bases: TGTGCCAGCAGCTTAACAGCGACTAGCGGGAGTGGGACAGATACGCAGTATTTT.